The present T cell receptor beta chain was sequenced within a study of shared T cell receptors in the human thymus. The CDR3 has 14 amino acids. Germline values: CDR1 SGHAT, CDR2 FQNNGV. V was clipped by 3 bases and J by 2 bases, with 11 bases between them. The data were produced by immunoSEQ multiplex PCR, yet TCRdb's version contains in-frame clones alone and is incomplete. Of about 380,000 clones listed, over 90% were seen once; the top ten hold 0.02%. The chain couples TRBV11-2 to TRBJ2-7, with D possibly TRBD2 on 5 matching bases. The receptor comes from a human donor. The sample comprised thymocytes. DNA for the CDR3: TGTGCCAGCAGCTTTCCCTACGGGGCCTACGAGCAGTACTTC. Translation: CASSFPYGAYEQYF.